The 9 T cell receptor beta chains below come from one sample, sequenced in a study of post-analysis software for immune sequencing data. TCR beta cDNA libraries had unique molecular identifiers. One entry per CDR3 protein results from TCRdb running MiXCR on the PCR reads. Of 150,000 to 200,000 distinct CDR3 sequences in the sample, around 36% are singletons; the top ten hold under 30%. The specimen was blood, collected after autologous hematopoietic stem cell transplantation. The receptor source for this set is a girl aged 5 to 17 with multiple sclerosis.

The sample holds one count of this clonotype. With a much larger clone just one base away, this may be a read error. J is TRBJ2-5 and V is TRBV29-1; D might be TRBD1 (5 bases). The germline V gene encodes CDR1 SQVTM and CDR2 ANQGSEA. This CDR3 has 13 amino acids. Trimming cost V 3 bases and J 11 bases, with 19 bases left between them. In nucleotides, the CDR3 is TGCAGCGTTGAGGCCGACAGTCTATCTGAGCAGTACTTC. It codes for CSVEADSLSEQYF.

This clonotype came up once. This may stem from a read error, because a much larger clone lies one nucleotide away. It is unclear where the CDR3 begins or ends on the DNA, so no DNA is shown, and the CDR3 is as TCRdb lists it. The CDR3: CSVGGGAGCTF. This chain links TRBV29-1 with TRBJ1-2; the D segment call TRBD1 is taken from the table without a DNA check. The CDR3 is made up of 11 amino acids, end residues included. Germline V lookup: CDR1 SQVTM, CDR2 ANQGSEA.

CDR3 protein: CASSQPQLAAGTDTQYF. The CDR3 bases are TGTGCCAGCAGCCAACCCCAACTAGCGGCTGGCACAGATACGCAGTATTTT. The V and J genes are TRBV4-2 and TRBJ2-3; TRBD2 matches 8 bases. Trimming took 2 bases from V and 1 from J; bases not matched to a gene: 8. This CDR3 is 17 amino acids long. Germline-derived CDR1 and CDR2 are LGHNA and YNFKEQ.

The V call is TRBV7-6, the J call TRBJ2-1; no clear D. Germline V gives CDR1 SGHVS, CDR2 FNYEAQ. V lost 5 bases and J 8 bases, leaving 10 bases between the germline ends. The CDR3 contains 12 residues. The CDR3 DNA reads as TGTGCCAGCAGCCGGCTTTATGATGAGCAGTTCTTC. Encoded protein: CASSRLYDEQFF.

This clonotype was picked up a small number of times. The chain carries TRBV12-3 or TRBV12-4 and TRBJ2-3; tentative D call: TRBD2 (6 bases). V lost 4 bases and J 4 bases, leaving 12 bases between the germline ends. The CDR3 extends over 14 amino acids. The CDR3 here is CASSSSTRPDTQYF. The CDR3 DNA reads TGTGCCAGCAGTTCCTCGACTAGACCAGATACGCAGTATTTT.

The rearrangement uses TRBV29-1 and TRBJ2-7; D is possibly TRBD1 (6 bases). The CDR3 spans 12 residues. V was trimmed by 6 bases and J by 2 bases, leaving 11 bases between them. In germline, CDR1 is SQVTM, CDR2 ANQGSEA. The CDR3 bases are TGCAGCGTCGAAACAGGGCCCTACGAGCAGTACTTC. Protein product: CSVETGPYEQYF.

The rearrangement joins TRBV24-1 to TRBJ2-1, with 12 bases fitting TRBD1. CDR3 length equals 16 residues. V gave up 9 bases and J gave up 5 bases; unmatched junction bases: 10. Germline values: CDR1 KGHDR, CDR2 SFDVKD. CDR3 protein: CATRGTGGWSDNEQFF. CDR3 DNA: TGTGCCACCCGGGGGACAGGGGGCTGGTCGGACAATGAGCAGTTCTTC.

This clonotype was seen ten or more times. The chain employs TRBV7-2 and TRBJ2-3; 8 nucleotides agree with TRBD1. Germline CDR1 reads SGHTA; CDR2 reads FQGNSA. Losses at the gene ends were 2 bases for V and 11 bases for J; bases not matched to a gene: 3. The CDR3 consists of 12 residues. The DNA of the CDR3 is TGTGCCAGCAGCTTAAACGGACAGGGGCAGTATTTT. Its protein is CASSLNGQGQYF.

The chain's CDR3 is CASILEGTGELFF. In nucleotides, the CDR3 is TGTGCCAGCATCCTGGAGGGCACCGGGGAGCTGTTTTTT. The rearrangement joins TRBV28 to TRBJ2-2; D possibly corresponds to TRBD2 (6 bases). Trimming shortened V by 7 bases and J by 4 bases, and 10 bases separated the two germline ends. Germline values: CDR1 MDHEN, CDR2 SYDVKM. There are 13 residues in the CDR3.